This T cell receptor (beta chain) was sequenced in a study of molecular identifiers for immune sequencing clone quantification. Overall study findings and caveats: Clone sizes could be underestimated for highly expanded clones when identical TCR molecules share a barcode.

This clonotype was picked up a small number of times. The target antigen is unknown. From germline, CDR1 is SEHNR and CDR2 FQNEAQ (reference sequence). CDR3 length equals 14 residues. The V gene lost 6 bases and the J gene lost 0 bases, with 11 bases spanning the gap. Libraries for naive CD8 T cells, which were made from 20,000 to 1,000,000 sorted cells, drew on 10%, 30% or 50% of the RNA. TCRdb re-analysed the PCR reads in MiXCR, keeping a single row per CDR3 protein. The repertoire holds about 100,000 distinct CDR3 sequences, with 35% as singletons. The source of this sequence is a human donor in good health. Some libraries in this study had Jurkat cell RNA spiked in. Sequencing used naive CD8+ T cells from blood, with Jurkat cell RNA spiked in. Subset given: FACS-sorted CD8+CD4-CCR7+CD45RA+ naive T cells. The chain carries TRBV7-9 and TRBJ2-5; D is perhaps TRBD2 (6 bases). The chain's CDR3 is CASSGPSDQETQYF. CDR3 sequence (DNA): TGTGCCAGCAGTGGCCCTAGCGACCAAGAGACCCAGTACTTC.